This entry lists 5 T cell receptor beta chains sequenced from one sample in a study of OX40 agonist ivuxolimab in advanced cancers. Library prep was done by the immunoSEQ multiplex PCR assay. This is the immuneACCESS table as TCRdb keeps it, with only in-frame sequences that have V and J called. A part of the clones is gone; compared with another copy, unresolved V genes explain less than half, and the rest is unexplained. Present in this sample are tens of thousands of clones, 84% of which were seen just once. The ten largest clonotypes hold over 11% of the sample. The sequencing used CD4+ or CD8+ T cells sorted from blood, collected in a trial of the OX40 agonist ivuxolimab. The receptor set was obtained from an adult with an advanced solid tumor such as melanoma, head and neck, liver or kidney cancer.

The chain links TRBV7-6 to TRBJ1-1, with D hard to call. CDR1 is SGHVS, CDR2 FNYEAQ, per germline. The CDR3 runs to 15 residues. Deletions cut 1 base from V and 4 bases from J, with 13 bases between. The CDR3 region has the DNA TGTGCCAGCAGCTTAGTTGCAGAACTGGGCACTGAAGCTTTCTTT. Translating it yields CASSLVAELGTEAFF.

The V gene is TRBV9, the J gene TRBJ2-1; weak D call: TRBD2 (6 bases). The V gene's germline CDR1 is SGDLS and CDR2 YYNGEE. The V gene lost 3 bases and the J gene lost 2 bases, with 15 bases spanning the gap. This CDR3 has 16 amino acids. Written as DNA, the CDR3 is TGTGCCAGCAGCGGTTATAGCGGTACCCCCTACAATGAGCAGTTCTTC. Residues: CASSGYSGTPYNEQFF.

V and J are TRBV7-9 and TRBJ2-7, with 7 bases that match TRBD1. CDR3 length equals 13 residues. The ends lost 6 bases at V and 0 bases at J; junction bases unmatched: 2. Germline CDR1 reads SEHNR; CDR2 reads FQNEAQ (reference sequence). CDR3 coding DNA: TGTGCCAGCAGGGACAGGTCCTCCTACGAGCAGTACTTC. Translation: CASRDRSSYEQYF.

This clone was observed a few times. This chain joins TRBV2 and TRBJ1-3; D uncertain. The CDR3 runs to 18 residues. The V and J ends lost 1 base and 1 base respectively, with 17 bases between them. Germline CDR1 and CDR2: SNHLY and FYNNEI. The CDR3 bases are TGTGCCAGCAGTGAAGGGTCCGGACTTGGCGTTTCTGGAAACACCATATATTTT. Protein sequence: CASSEGSGLGVSGNTIYF.

This clone has a handful of counts. Additional DNA sequences in this sample encode the identical CDR3. In nucleotides, the CDR3 is TGTGCCAGCAGCCTGAGACAGGGGGTAGATACGCAGTATTTT. Protein sequence: CASSLRQGVDTQYF. This chain joins TRBV5-4 and TRBJ2-3; 9 positions match TRBD1. V was clipped by 4 bases and J by 5 bases; unmatched bases: 5. Germline-derived CDR1 and CDR2 are SGHNT and YYREEE (reference sequence). The CDR3 totals 14 residues.